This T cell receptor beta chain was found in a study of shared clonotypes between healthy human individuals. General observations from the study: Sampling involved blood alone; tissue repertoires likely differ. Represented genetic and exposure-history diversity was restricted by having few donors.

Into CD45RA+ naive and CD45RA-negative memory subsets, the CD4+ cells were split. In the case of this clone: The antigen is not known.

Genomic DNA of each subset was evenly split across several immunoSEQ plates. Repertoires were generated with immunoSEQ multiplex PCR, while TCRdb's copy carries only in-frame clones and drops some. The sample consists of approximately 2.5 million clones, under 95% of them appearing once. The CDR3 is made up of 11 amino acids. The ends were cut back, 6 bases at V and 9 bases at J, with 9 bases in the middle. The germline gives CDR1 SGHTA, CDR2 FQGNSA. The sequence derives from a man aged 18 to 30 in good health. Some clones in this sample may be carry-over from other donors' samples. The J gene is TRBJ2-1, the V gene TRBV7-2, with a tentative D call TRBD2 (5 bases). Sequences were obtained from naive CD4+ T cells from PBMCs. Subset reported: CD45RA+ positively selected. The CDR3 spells CASRKEVEQFF. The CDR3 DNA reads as TGTGCCAGCAGAAAGGAGGTTGAGCAGTTCTTC.